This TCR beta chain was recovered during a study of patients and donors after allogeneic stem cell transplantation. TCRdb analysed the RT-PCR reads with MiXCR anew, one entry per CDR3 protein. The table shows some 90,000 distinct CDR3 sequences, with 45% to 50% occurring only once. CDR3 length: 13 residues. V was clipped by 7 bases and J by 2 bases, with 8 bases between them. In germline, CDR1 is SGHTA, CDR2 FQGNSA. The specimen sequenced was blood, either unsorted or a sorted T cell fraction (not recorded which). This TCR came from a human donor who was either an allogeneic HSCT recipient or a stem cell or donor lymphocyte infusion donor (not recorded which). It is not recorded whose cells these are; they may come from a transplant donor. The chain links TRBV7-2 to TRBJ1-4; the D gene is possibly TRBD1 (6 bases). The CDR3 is CASTGATNEKLFF. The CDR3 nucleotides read TGTGCCAGCACAGGGGCGACTAATGAAAAACTGTTTTTT.